This T cell receptor (beta chain) was documented in a study of OX40 agonist ivuxolimab in advanced cancers. Produced via immunoSEQ multiplex PCR; TCRdb's table is partial and in-frame only. The sample carries about 69,000 clones, roughly nine tenths recorded once. Trimming took off 0 bases at V and 5 bases at J, with 9 bases between the two ends. This CDR3 is built from 13 residues. Germline-derived CDR1 and CDR2 are SGDLS and YYNGEE. The source of this sequence is an adult with an advanced solid tumor such as melanoma, head and neck, liver or kidney cancer. The sequenced sample was CD4+ or CD8+ T cells sorted from blood, obtained in a trial of the OX40 agonist ivuxolimab. The chain couples TRBV9 to TRBJ2-7; TRBD2 is a possible D gene (5 bases). DNA for the CDR3: TGTGCCAGCAGCGTAGGGGGAGCGAACGAGCAGTACTTC. Translated, it gives CASSVGGANEQYF.